Each of the 14 T cell receptor beta chains below was sequenced from the same sample in a study of post-analysis software for immune sequencing data. Study-wide findings and caveats: TRBV5-6, TRBV5-1 and TRBV20-1 were among 4 or 5 TRBV segments more frequent in patients than controls.

Every TCR beta cDNA library bore unique molecular identifiers. TCRdb reanalysed the PCR reads using MiXCR and keeps one entry per CDR3 protein. The table has hundreds of thousands of distinct CDR3 sequences, just under 30% seen once; the top ten hold around 0.6%. These receptors have no identified antigens. Sequenced: blood. The receptor source for this set is a girl aged 5-17 years with multiple sclerosis.

The gene calls are TRBV7-2 and TRBJ2-7, with 7 bases aligning to TRBD1. This CDR3 is built from 14 residues. Germline V gene lookup returns CDR1 SGHTA and CDR2 FQGNSA. V was clipped by 7 bases and J by 2 bases; unmatched bases: 8. This CDR3 is CASTAPQGAYEQYF. DNA of the CDR3: TGTGCCAGCACCGCCCCTCAGGGGGCCTACGAGCAGTACTTC.

The sample holds a few counts of this clonotype. The chain employs TRBV5-1 and TRBJ2-5, with 8 bases aligning to TRBD2. Trimming took 3 bases from V and 5 from J; bases not matched to a gene: 9. CDR1 is SGHRS, CDR2 YFSETQ, per germline. This CDR3 is 15 amino acids long. The CDR3 spells CASSSGTRGGETQYF. CDR3 nucleotides: TGCGCCAGCAGCTCCGGGACTAGGGGAGGTGAGACCCAGTACTTC. The full variable domain, with the rest looked up from reference TRBV5-1 and TRBJ2-5, is KAGVTQTPRYLIKTRGQQVTLSCSPISGHRSVSWYQQTPGQGLQFLFEYFSETQRNKGNFPGRFSGRQFSNSRSEMNVSTLELGDSALYLCASSSGTRGGETQYFGPGTRLLVL.

V gene TRBV28 combines with J gene TRBJ2-1, with 9 positions matching TRBD2. In germline, CDR1 is MDHEN, CDR2 SYDVKM. The CDR3 length is 16 residues. Trimming cost V 5 bases and J 4 bases; bases outside gene matches: 9. Here the CDR3 DNA reads TGTGCCAGCAGTGCCTACGGGACTAGCCAATACAATGAGCAGTTCTTC. This gives the protein CASSAYGTSQYNEQFF.

The genes are TRBV4-3 and TRBJ2-7; 8 bases agree with TRBD1. V was clipped by 1 base and J by 3 bases; unmatched bases: 11. CDR1 LGHNA and CDR2 YSLEER come from the germline V gene. The CDR3 loop spans 17 amino acids. CDR3 sequence: CASSQGSGQGGHYEQYF. The CDR3 region has the DNA TGCGCCAGCAGCCAAGGGAGTGGACAGGGCGGCCACTACGAGCAGTACTTC.

This clonotype has at least ten counts. This chain connects TRBV27 to TRBJ2-5, with D perhaps TRBD1 (6 bases). The CDR3 runs to 14 residues. Trimming removed 6 bases from V and 5 bases from J, with 16 bases in between. Germline CDR1 and CDR2: MNHEY and SMNVEV (reference sequence). CDR3 DNA sequence: TGTGCCAGCAGCCGACTTACAGGGTCGGAGACCCAGTACTTC. Its translation is CASSRLTGSETQYF.

This clonotype was counted only a few times. The chain combines TRBV25-1 with TRBJ2-5; D is unclear. Germline assignment: CDR1 MGHDK and CDR2 SYGVNS. Trimming pared 6 bases from V and 1 base from J, leaving 15 bases between. The CDR3 consists of 15 residues. The CDR3 reads CASSHSPKIQETQYF. CDR3 in DNA: TGTGCCAGCAGCCATTCACCGAAGATCCAAGAGACCCAGTACTTC.

Details on this clonotype: Being one base from a much bigger clone, this may be a read error. This chain uses TRBV7-2 with TRBJ2-1; D call uncertain. The DNA matches TRBJ2-7 better at its end, which makes the J call doubtful. The CDR3 has 10 residues. In germline, CDR1 is SGHTA, CDR2 FQGNSA. The DNA for the CDR3 is TGTGCCAGCAGTAACAATGAGCAGTACTTC. Its protein product is CASSNNEQYF.

For this clonotype: An end of the junction does not agree with germline; a read error may underlie this. This chain connects TRBV5-1 to TRBJ2-3; TRBD1 agrees at 12 bases. CDR3 length: 14 amino acids. Germline CDR1 and CDR2: SGHRS and YFSETQ. CDR3 residues: CANKGQGAADTQYF. The DNA of the CDR3 is TGCGCCAACAAGGGACAGGGGGCGGCGGATACGCAGTATTTC.

At least ten counts were recorded for this clonotype. The rearrangement links TRBV6-1 to TRBJ1-2, with D possibly matching TRBD1 (5 bases). The CDR3 covers 16 residues. V was pared by 2 bases and J by 4 bases, with 17 bases between. Germline V gene sequence: CDR1 MNHNS, CDR2 SASEGT. CDR3 bases: TGTGCCAGCAGTGAAACGGGACGGACAAGAGTCTATGGCTACACCTTC. It yields the protein CASSETGRTRVYGYTF.

This clonotype was seen a handful of times. The rearrangement links TRBV3-1 to TRBJ2-1; 10 bases are a match to TRBD1. Germline V gene data show CDR1 as LGHDT and CDR2 as YNNKEL (reference sequence). CDR3 length equals 17 residues. Trimming at V came to 4 bases and at J to 6 bases, leaving 12 bases not matched to a gene. The DNA of the CDR3 is TGTGCCAGCAGCCCTGTCCTAGGGACAGGGGACCCCAATGAGCAGTTCTTC. As protein: CASSPVLGTGDPNEQFF.

Details on this clonotype: A read error may be the cause here, since a much bigger clone is one base away. This chain links TRBV20-1 with TRBJ2-7; D is perhaps TRBD2 (7 bases). V shed 8 bases and J shed 7 bases, with 24 bases lying between them. Germline loops: CDR1 DFQATT, CDR2 SNEGSKA (reference sequence). There are 14 residues in the CDR3. The CDR3 protein is CSWGGPQASREQYF. For the CDR3, the DNA is TGCAGTTGGGGGGGGCCACAGGCCTCTCGTGAGCAGTACTTC.

CDR3 DNA sequence: TGTGCCATCAGTGGGCGGGGACAGGGGGCACGCGATGAGCAGTTCTTC. The encoded protein is CAISGRGQGARDEQFF. The V and J genes are TRBV10-3 and TRBJ2-1, with 12 bases aligning to TRBD1. The CDR3 is 16 residues long. J lost 8 bases, V lost 4 bases, and 9 bases had no gene match. Germline loops: CDR1 ENHRY, CDR2 SYGVKD.

This clonotype was picked up a small number of times. The chain recombines TRBV6-5 with TRBJ2-7; TRBD2 agrees at 16 bases. With V trimmed by 2 bases and J by 5 bases, 12 bases remained unmatched. This CDR3 contains 19 residues. The germline V gene has CDR1 MNHEY and CDR2 SVGAGI. The CDR3 is CASSYAGLAGGVGKDEQYF. In nucleotides, the CDR3 is TGTGCCAGCAGTTACGCGGGACTAGCGGGAGGGGTCGGAAAGGACGAGCAGTACTTC.

The chain uses TRBV6-4 and TRBJ2-1; 13 nucleotides align to TRBD2. The CDR3 is 16 amino acids. V trimming: 3 bases; J trimming: 1 base; junction bases outside the gene matches: 0. The V gene's germline CDR1 is MRHNA and CDR2 SNTAGT. This CDR3 reads CASSETSGGSYNEQFF. Here the CDR3 DNA reads TGTGCCAGCAGTGAGACTAGCGGGGGGTCCTACAATGAGCAGTTCTTC.